The source of this T cell receptor (beta chain) is a study of blood T cell repertoires in COVID-19. Across the whole study: The cDNA or gDNA used as material had been derived from T cells, B-cell-depleted T cells, or PBMCs.

Per the germline V gene, CDR1 is SGHTA and CDR2 is FQGNSA. V shed 5 bases and J shed 9 bases, with 11 bases lying between them. This CDR3 is 12 amino acids long. A few counts support this clone. Assay: immunoSEQ multiplex PCR; the TCRdb copy retains only in-frame clones and omits some. The profile covers hundreds of thousands of clones, with about 88% appearing a single time and around 13% taken by the ten largest. The sample was peripheral blood. The chain links TRBV7-2 to TRBJ1-3; D is undetermined. The source is a woman in her seventies with COVID-19, enrolled during active disease. The CDR3 nucleotides are TGTGCCAGCAGCCGGGATGACGGCACCATATATTTT. It translates to CASSRDDGTIYF.